The clone carrying this T cell receptor (beta chain) was seen many times. Its antigen is as yet unknown. This entry belongs to a study of regulatory T cells in long-lasting Graves disease. Regarding the study as a whole: Patients whose Graves' disease persisted exhibited lower TCR diversity than those newly diagnosed.

Stated time point: newly diagnosed GD, antithyroid drugs for less than 3 months. PBMC-extracted RNA yielded the TCR library. Per germline, CDR1 KGHSH and CDR2 LQKENI. This CDR3 has 14 residues. Trimming removed 3 bases from V and 0 bases from J, with 8 bases in between. The TCR beta library used iRepertoire HTBI primers with Arm-PCR amplification of CDR3. Each CDR3 protein is one row after TCRdb ran MiXCR on the multiplex PCR reads. The table records about 530,000 distinct CDR3 sequences, roughly 15% of them present only once. The sample was also linked to a second study, of T cells in Graves' hyperthyroidism and ophthalmopathy. As reported in that work: Used for diagnoses were clinical symptoms, serum thyroxine and TRAb, thyroid ultrasound and orbital computed tomography. Most thyroid clonotypes expanded above 0.001 appeared in blood too.

The origin of this receptor is a woman aged 40-65 years with Graves disease. This chain connects TRBV18 to TRBJ1-1; no reliable D call. The sequenced sample was peripheral blood mononuclear cells (PBMCs), obtained at new diagnosis, from a patient treated with antithyroid drugs. This CDR3 is CASSPQAMNTEAFF. CDR3 in DNA: TGTGCCAGCTCACCCCAGGCCATGAACACTGAAGCTTTCTTT.